Below, 4 T cell receptor beta chains from the same sample are listed, as sequenced in a study of cytomegalovirus exposure and HLA in healthy donors. PCR employed 60 Vbeta and 13 Jbeta primers. Only in-frame clones appear in the TCRdb table, and some are missing; sequencing was by immunoSEQ multiplex PCR. The table has a few hundred thousand clones, less than 80% seen once. The source material was PBMCs. These receptors originate from a girl aged 2 to 9 in good health and CMV-seronegative.

This clone was seen a handful of times. The CDR3 here is CASSQVWDFKANYGYTF. The CDR3 DNA reads TGCGCCAGCAGCCAAGTTTGGGACTTCAAAGCTAACTATGGCTACACCTTC. The J gene is TRBJ1-2, the V gene TRBV4-1, with a weak D call TRBD1 (5 bases). Germline loops: CDR1 MGHRA, CDR2 YSYEKL. V dropped 1 base and J dropped 0 bases, with 15 bases sitting between them. The CDR3 sequence is 17 residues long.

DNA of the CDR3: TGTGCCACCAGCGGCCCGGCGGTCCCTGAAGCTTTCTTT. Its protein product is CATSGPAVPEAFF. The chain has TRBV15 and TRBJ1-1, with D unclear. Germline-derived CDR1 and CDR2 are LNHNV and YYDKDF (reference sequence). V lost 5 bases and J lost 6, with 13 bases in between. The CDR3 is 13 residues long.

The J gene is TRBJ1-1, the V gene TRBV10-3; possibly TRBD1 for D (5 bases). V was pared by 10 bases and J by 2 bases, with 17 bases between. The CDR3 sequence is 14 residues long. Germline lookup yields CDR1 ENHRY and CDR2 SYGVKD. CDR3 bases: TGTGCCACCCTGAAGGAGGGGATCAACACTGAAGCTTTCTTT. As protein: CATLKEGINTEAFF.

The rearrangement uses TRBV9 and TRBJ2-1; D is undetermined. Germline V gene data show CDR1 as SGDLS and CDR2 as YYNGEE. The CDR3 extends over 13 amino acids. The V gene lost 4 bases and the J gene lost 4 bases, with 9 bases spanning the gap. CDR3 DNA sequence: TGTGCCAGCAGCTCTTCCGGGTACAATGAGCAGTTCTTC. Residues: CASSSSGYNEQFF.